Each of the 26 T cell receptor beta chains below was sequenced from the same sample in a study of cytomegalovirus exposure and HLA in healthy donors. PCR used 60 Vbeta primers and 13 Jbeta primers. Clones were sequenced by immunoSEQ multiplex PCR, and TCRdb holds only the in-frame ones, with some missing. The sample holds some 110,000 clones; 77% are singletons and the top ten take about 13%. Sequencing was done on a sample of PBMCs. Receptors originate from a woman in her forties in good health and CMV-seropositive.

The chain joins TRBV28 to TRBJ1-2, with 8 nucleotides matching TRBD1. The CDR3 is made up of 14 amino acids. Germline V gene data show CDR1 as MDHEN and CDR2 as SYDVKM. With V trimmed by 5 bases and J by 5 bases, 7 bases remained unmatched. CDR3 sequence (DNA): TGTGCCAGCAGTCGACAGGGGACAACTTATGGCTACACCTTC. It codes for CASSRQGTTYGYTF.

This clone was recorded once. J is TRBJ1-4 and V is TRBV6-1, with no clear D. The CDR3 consists of 12 residues. Trimming stripped 4 bases from V and 5 bases from J, with 5 bases between. Germline loops: CDR1 MNHNS, CDR2 SASEGT. The CDR3 bases are TGTGCCAGCAGTGTAGAGAATGAAAAACTGTTTTTT. Translation gives CASSVENEKLFF.

As DNA, the CDR3 is TGCGCCAGCAGCTTGGGGCAGGGGTCAGAGACCCAGTACTTC. This gives the protein CASSLGQGSETQYF. The gene calls are TRBV5-1 and TRBJ2-5, with D possibly matching TRBD1 (6 bases). The germline CDR1 and CDR2 sequences are SGHRS and YFSETQ. Trimming removed 0 bases at V and 4 bases at J, with 10 bases between. The length of the CDR3 is 14 residues.

This sequence joins TRBV28 and TRBJ1-5, with no clear D. The CDR3 totals 16 residues. In germline, CDR1 is MDHEN, CDR2 SYDVKM. Trimming removed 10 bases from V and 0 bases from J, with 19 bases in between. In DNA, the CDR3 is TGTGCCATCCCCAGGTGGCAGATTTATAGCAATCAGCCCCAGCATTTT. Protein: CAIPRWQIYSNQPQHF.

This clone appeared a single time. The chain employs TRBV6-1 and TRBJ2-1; 9 bases map to TRBD2. Trimming at V came to 4 bases and at J to 2 bases, leaving 3 bases not matched to a gene. The CDR3 runs to 15 residues. CDR1 and CDR2 from the germline V gene are MNHNS and SASEGT. CDR3 protein: CASSGREGPYNEQFF. In DNA, the CDR3 is TGTGCCAGCAGTGGGCGGGAGGGACCCTACAATGAGCAGTTCTTC.

This clone was observed a handful of times. The rearrangement uses TRBV9 and TRBJ2-2, with D perhaps TRBD1 (6 bases). The ends were cut back, 0 bases at V and 6 bases at J, with 18 bases in the middle. CDR1 is SGDLS and CDR2 is YYNGEE in the germline V gene. The CDR3 is made up of 17 amino acids. CDR3 residues: CASSVDPGQGLPGELFF. CDR3 sequence (DNA): TGTGCCAGCAGCGTAGACCCCGGTCAGGGGCTTCCCGGGGAGCTGTTTTTT.

This chain uses TRBV18 with TRBJ2-5, with 8 bases aligning to TRBD1. The J segment lost 5 bases and the V segment lost 5 bases, leaving 10 bases of the junction unmatched. The CDR3 totals 15 residues. Per germline, CDR1 KGHSH and CDR2 LQKENI. The CDR3 DNA sequence: TGTGCCAGCTCAGCGGGGCCAGGGGGCATGGAGACCCAGTACTTC. This translates into CASSAGPGGMETQYF.

The rearrangement links TRBV7-6 to TRBJ1-1, with 7 bases matching TRBD1. Germline lookup yields CDR1 SGHVS and CDR2 FNYEAQ. V was clipped by 4 bases and J by 3 bases; unmatched bases: 8. This CDR3 region has 15 residues. The CDR3 DNA is TGTGCCAGCAGCTATCGACAGGGAATAGACACTGAAGCTTTCTTT. Translating gives CASSYRQGIDTEAFF.

J is TRBJ2-7 and V is TRBV6-1; TRBD1 aligns across 8 bases. The CDR3 spans 15 residues. Germline CDR1 is MNHNS and CDR2 is SASEGT. Losses at the gene ends were 4 bases for V and 2 bases for J; bases not matched to a gene: 7. The CDR3 protein is CASSAFPGQAYEQYF. Written as DNA, the CDR3 is TGTGCCAGCAGTGCCTTCCCGGGACAGGCCTACGAGCAGTACTTC.

This clone was found a few times. The rearrangement joins TRBV6-5 to TRBJ1-2; D may be TRBD1 (6 bases). The V gene's germline CDR1 is MNHEY and CDR2 SVGAGI. This CDR3 contains 14 residues. The ends were cut back, 8 bases at V and 10 bases at J, with 23 bases in the middle. The CDR3 DNA reads as TGTGCCAGCCTCGGGCCGGGGGGCCGCACTCACTACACCTTC. Translated: CASLGPGGRTHYTF.

The chain couples TRBV5-1 to TRBJ2-7; 11 bases are a match to TRBD2. The CDR3 runs to 19 residues. V lost 4 bases to trimming and J lost 5 bases; unmatched junction nucleotides: 20. Looked up from germline, CDR1 is SGHRS and CDR2 is YFSETQ. In DNA form, the CDR3 reads TGCGCCAGCAGCCCCCCCGGGGGGGTAGCGGGAGGGCAAATCCACGAGCAGTACTTC. Protein: CASSPPGGVAGGQIHEQYF.

The gene calls are TRBV4-1 and TRBJ2-1; 7 bases map to TRBD2. With V trimmed by 1 base and J by 8 bases, 11 bases remained unmatched. The CDR3 length is 16 residues. Looked up from germline, CDR1 is MGHRA and CDR2 is YSYEKL. Here the CDR3 reads CASSQGGGGRWDEQFF. In nucleotides, the CDR3 is TGCGCCAGCAGCCAAGGGGGGGGAGGCCGGTGGGATGAGCAGTTCTTC.

The chain carries TRBV4-1 and TRBJ2-7; tentative D call: TRBD2 (6 bases). CDR1 MGHRA and CDR2 YSYEKL come from the germline V gene. The CDR3 runs to 15 residues. V dropped 1 base and J dropped 0 bases, with 10 bases sitting between them. The CDR3 is CASSQGEDPSYEQYF. The CDR3 DNA reads as TGCGCCAGCAGCCAAGGGGAGGATCCCTCCTACGAGCAGTACTTC.

CDR3 coding DNA: TGTGCCAGCAGCCGGGACAGCTATCAGCCCCAGCATTTT. This encodes CASSRDSYQPQHF. This chain links TRBV7-6 with TRBJ1-5, with 7 bases fitting TRBD1. With 5 bases clipped from V and 5 bases from J, the junction kept 3 bases outside the gene matches. CDR1 SGHVS and CDR2 FNYEAQ come from the germline V gene. There are 13 residues in the CDR3. The whole variable domain, filled in from reference TRBV7-6 and TRBJ1-5, reads GAGVSQSPRYKVTKRGQDVALRCDPISGHVSLYWYRQALGQGPEFLTYFNYEAQQDKSGLPNDRFSAERPEGSISTLTIQRTEQRDSAMYRCASSRDSYQPQHFGDGTRLSIL.

The genes are TRBV28 and TRBJ2-1; D is perhaps TRBD2 (6 bases). Trimming pared 7 bases from V and 8 bases from J, leaving 21 bases between. CDR3 length: 15 amino acids. Germline V gives CDR1 MDHEN, CDR2 SYDVKM. The CDR3 here is CASIQTRSRRDEQFF. Written as DNA, the CDR3 is TGTGCCAGCATTCAGACTAGAAGTAGGCGCGATGAGCAGTTCTTC.

CDR3 DNA: TGTGCCAGCAGGCACAGCAATGAGCAGTTCTTC. As protein: CASRHSNEQFF. This chain uses TRBV5-4 with TRBJ2-1, with D unclear. The CDR3 totals 11 residues. The V gene's germline CDR1 is SGHNT and CDR2 YYREEE (reference sequence). Trimming took 5 bases from V and 6 from J, leaving 6 bases between them. The variable domain in full, completed from reference TRBV5-4 and TRBJ2-1, reads ETGVTQSPTHLIKTRGQQVTLRCSSQSGHNTVSWYQQALGQGPQFIFQYYREEENGRGNFPPRFSGLQFPNYSSELNVNALELDDSALYLCASRHSNEQFFGPGTRLTVL.

The genes are TRBV6-5 and TRBJ1-6; 10 nucleotides match TRBD1. The CDR3 is 15 amino acids. Germline-derived CDR1 and CDR2 are MNHEY and SVGAGI. The V segment lost 6 bases and the J segment 7 bases; nucleotides outside the gene matches: 6. CDR3 sequence: CASRDPGQGNSPLHF. The CDR3 DNA sequence: TGTGCCAGCAGGGACCCGGGACAGGGGAATTCACCCCTCCACTTT.

The rearrangement joins TRBV7-2 to TRBJ2-2; 9 nucleotides line up with TRBD2. CDR3 size: 17 residues. Per the germline V gene, CDR1 is SGHTA and CDR2 is FQGNSA. The V segment lost 2 bases and the J segment 6 bases; nucleotides outside the gene matches: 10. The CDR3 region is CASSLFGAGGVSGELFF. The CDR3 nucleotides are TGTGCCAGCAGCTTATTTGGAGCGGGAGGAGTATCCGGGGAGCTGTTTTTT.

V is TRBV5-1 and J is TRBJ2-2; weak D call: TRBD2 (6 bases). Looked up from germline, CDR1 is SGHRS and CDR2 is YFSETQ. V gave up 3 bases and J gave up 7 bases, with 13 bases separating them. The CDR3 covers 14 residues. The CDR3 bases are TGCGCCAGCAGCTCCCCCGGGGGAGGCGGGGAGCTGTTTTTT. This translates into CASSSPGGGGELFF.

This clone has only one observation. This chain connects TRBV2 to TRBJ1-1; D not certain. This CDR3 contains 12 residues. The ends were cut back, 0 bases at V and 11 bases at J, with 10 bases in the middle. Germline CDR1 reads SNHLY; CDR2 reads FYNNEI. The CDR3 sequence is CASSEAKPLAFF. In DNA form, the CDR3 reads TGTGCCAGCAGTGAAGCCAAGCCCTTGGCTTTCTTT.

This chain links TRBV19 with TRBJ1-3; D not certain. Trimming shortened V by 5 bases and J by 0 bases, and 5 bases separated the two germline ends. CDR3 length: 13 amino acids. Germline CDR1 LNHDA, CDR2 SQIVND (reference sequence). CDR3 sequence: CASSRGSGNTIYF. The CDR3 nucleotides read TGTGCCAGTAGTCGGGGCTCTGGAAACACCATATATTTT.

The chain has TRBV6-5 and TRBJ1-6; D not certain. Germline loops: CDR1 MNHEY, CDR2 SVGAGI. The CDR3 has 13 amino acids. Trimming took 5 bases from V and 10 from J, leaving 12 bases between them. The DNA of the CDR3 is TGTGCCAGCAGTCCTCGGGTAGTCTCACCCCTCCACTTT. This encodes CASSPRVVSPLHF.

This clone was counted only a few times. This chain uses TRBV30 with TRBJ1-5; 10 bases align to TRBD1. V dropped 3 bases and J dropped 2; count of bases not matched to a gene: 1. This CDR3 has 14 residues. CDR1 and CDR2 from the germline V gene are GTSNPN and SVGIG (reference sequence). The CDR3 loop is CAWRDRGGNQPQHF. CDR3 nucleotides: TGTGCCTGGAGGGACAGGGGGGGCAATCAGCCCCAGCATTTT.

This rearrangement joins TRBV25-1 to TRBJ1-1; TRBD1 might be the D (6 bases). This CDR3 is built from 12 residues. Germline-derived CDR1 and CDR2 are MGHDK and SYGVNS. V lost 7 bases to trimming and J lost 5 bases, with 11 bases between them. In nucleotides, the CDR3 is TGTGCCAGCAACCTAAGGGGGACTGAAGCTTTCTTT. Amino acids: CASNLRGTEAFF.

The chain joins TRBV4-1 to TRBJ2-5, with 9 bases identical to TRBD2. The end of the DNA aligns better with TRBJ2-7, so the J call may be wrong. There are 16 residues in the CDR3. Looked up from germline, CDR1 is MGHRA and CDR2 is YSYEKL. The DNA of the CDR3 is TGCGCCAGCAGCCAAGCCTTACTAGCGGGCGACTACGAGCAGTACTTC. Translation: CASSQALLAGDYEQYF.

The chain recombines TRBV20-1 with TRBJ2-3, with a possible D match to TRBD2 (5 bases). The V end lost 8 bases, the J end lost 5 bases, and 8 bases lay between the germline ends. Germline lookup yields CDR1 DFQATT and CDR2 SNEGSKA (reference sequence). This CDR3 comprises 10 residues. The DNA for the CDR3 is TGCAGTCCTCGGGGAGATACGCAGTATTTT. Translating gives CSPRGDTQYF.